The 16 T cell receptor beta chains reported below all come from one sample, sequenced in a study of cytomegalovirus exposure and HLA in healthy donors. Primers for the PCR totalled 60 Vbeta and 13 Jbeta. This table comes from immunoSEQ multiplex PCR, and its TCRdb copy is limited to in-frame clones, with some not included. The sample holds some 150,000 clones, about three quarters seen once. Sequencing was done on a sample of PBMCs. The receptor set was obtained from a male donor in good health and CMV-seronegative.

This chain links TRBV10-3 with TRBJ2-1, with D unclear. V lost 6 bases and J 5 bases, leaving 11 bases between the germline ends. The CDR3 covers 13 residues. Germline V CDR1 and CDR2: ENHRY, SYGVKD. The CDR3 region is CAIRAVNNNEQFF. The CDR3 DNA reads as TGTGCCATCAGGGCGGTCAACAACAATGAGCAGTTCTTC.

The chain joins TRBV6-5 to TRBJ2-7, with 10 bases aligning to TRBD1. J was trimmed by 1 base and V by 5 bases; bases with no gene match: 5. Germline V gene data show CDR1 as MNHEY and CDR2 as SVGAGI. This CDR3 is 15 amino acids long. The CDR3 DNA reads as TGTGCCAGCAGTAGTGACAGGGGGCCATCCTACGAGCAGTACTTC. Translation: CASSSDRGPSYEQYF.

The chain couples TRBV29-1 to TRBJ2-1; a weak D match, TRBD1 (6 bases). V gave up 5 bases and J gave up 0 bases, with 17 bases separating them. Germline lookup yields CDR1 SQVTM and CDR2 ANQGSEA. The CDR3 has 16 residues. In DNA form, the CDR3 reads TGCAGCGTTCTGGGACACCCTTTTAGCTCCTACAATGAGCAGTTCTTC. The encoded protein is CSVLGHPFSSYNEQFF.

V usage is TRBV9 and J usage is TRBJ2-2; the D gene is possibly TRBD1 (5 bases). The germline gives CDR1 SGDLS, CDR2 YYNGEE. Trimming removed 2 bases at V and 7 bases at J, with 12 bases between. The CDR3 extends over 14 amino acids. DNA for the CDR3: TGTGCCAGCAGCGTGCGGACAACTGGCGGGGAGCTGTTTTTT. Protein: CASSVRTTGGELFF.

This chain links TRBV19 with TRBJ1-2; no firm D call. Trimming took off 3 bases at V and 5 bases at J, with 10 bases between the two ends. The germline gives CDR1 LNHDA, CDR2 SQIVND (reference sequence). The CDR3 extends over 13 amino acids. CDR3 region: CASSIQNPYGYTF. In DNA, the CDR3 is TGTGCCAGTAGTATCCAGAATCCTTATGGCTACACCTTC.

J is TRBJ2-1 and V is TRBV4-3, with D tentatively TRBD1 (5 bases). In germline, CDR1 is LGHNA, CDR2 YSLEER. Trimming removed 4 bases at V and 4 bases at J, with 14 bases between. There are 15 residues in the CDR3. The DNA for the CDR3 is TGCGCCAGCAGCCGCGATCGGACAAATTACAATGAGCAGTTCTTC. Amino acid sequence: CASSRDRTNYNEQFF.

The chain links TRBV12-5 to TRBJ2-6; 9 positions agree with TRBD1. Per the germline V gene, CDR1 is LGHNT and CDR2 is FRNRAP. V lost 2 bases, J lost 0 bases, and 5 bases stayed unmatched. The length of the CDR3 is 18 residues. The CDR3 reads CASGLKGQGSSGANVLTF. In DNA form, the CDR3 reads TGTGCTAGTGGTTTGAAGGGACAGGGAAGCTCTGGGGCCAACGTCCTGACTTTC. Supplemented by reference TRBV12-5 and TRBJ2-6, the full variable domain reads DARVTQTPRHKVTEMGQEVTMRCQPILGHNTVFWYRQTMMQGLELLAYFRNRAPLDDSGMPKDRFSAEMPDATLATLKIQPSEPRDSAVYFCASGLKGQGSSGANVLTFGAGSRLTVL.

This clone has more than one count but fewer than ten. The chain links TRBV5-4 to TRBJ2-1, with 8 bases aligning to TRBD2. CDR1 is SGHNT, CDR2 YYREEE, per germline (reference sequence). J lost 7 bases, V lost 5 bases, and 14 bases had no gene match. The CDR3 contains 16 residues. The chain's CDR3 is CASREGTGTRANEQFF. CDR3 DNA: TGTGCCAGCAGGGAAGGCACCGGGACTAGGGCAAATGAGCAGTTCTTC.

The gene calls are TRBV10-3 and TRBJ1-1; 9 bases match TRBD1. CDR1 is ENHRY, CDR2 SYGVKD, per germline. Unmatched junction bases numbered 5, after V lost 5 bases and J lost 4 bases. The CDR3 extends over 14 amino acids. CDR3 amino acids: CAISTGTGPTEAFF. The CDR3 DNA reads TGTGCCATCAGTACAGGGACAGGGCCCACTGAAGCTTTCTTT.

This chain connects TRBV5-1 to TRBJ2-3; D uncertain. V was cut by 2 bases and J by 4 bases, with 5 bases left in between. This CDR3 spans 12 amino acids. Germline-derived CDR1 and CDR2 are SGHRS and YFSETQ. The CDR3 sequence: CASSFSSDTQYF. CDR3 coding DNA: TGCGCCAGCAGCTTTTCTTCAGATACGCAGTATTTT.

This chain links TRBV5-1 with TRBJ2-3, with TRBD1 identical over 7 bases. V dropped 4 bases and J dropped 4; count of bases not matched to a gene: 3. CDR1 is SGHRS, CDR2 YFSETQ, per germline. This CDR3 has 13 amino acids. The CDR3 reads CASSIGGPDTQYF. The CDR3 DNA is TGCGCCAGCAGCATAGGGGGCCCAGATACGCAGTATTTT.

The chain couples TRBV2 to TRBJ1-4; TRBD1 might be the D (5 bases). V lost 6 bases, J lost 8 bases, and 13 bases lay in between. The CDR3 is made up of 13 amino acids. Per the germline V gene, CDR1 is SNHLY and CDR2 is FYNNEI. This CDR3 is CASRGRVDEKLFF. CDR3 nucleotide sequence: TGTGCCAGCAGAGGCAGGGTAGACGAAAAACTGTTTTTT.

The chain couples TRBV27 to TRBJ2-3; 8 positions agree with TRBD2. CDR1 is MNHEY and CDR2 is SMNVEV in the germline V gene (reference sequence). Trimming at V came to 7 bases and at J to 4 bases, leaving 7 bases not matched to a gene. There are 14 residues in the CDR3. The chain's CDR3 is CASNPGLVADTQYF. For the CDR3, the DNA is TGTGCCAGCAACCCGGGACTAGTGGCAGATACGCAGTATTTT.

This chain links TRBV6-4 with TRBJ2-5, with 7 nucleotides matching TRBD2. The CDR3 loop spans 16 amino acids. Germline assignment: CDR1 MRHNA and CDR2 SNTAGT. The V segment lost 5 bases and the J segment 1 base; nucleotides outside the gene matches: 10. In nucleotides, the CDR3 is TGTGCCAGCAGTCTTACACATGGGGGGGGCCAAGAGACCCAGTACTTC. As protein: CASSLTHGGGQETQYF.

The genes are TRBV7-3 and TRBJ2-1; TRBD2 is a possible D gene (6 bases). The V end lost 1 base, the J end lost 0 bases, and 7 bases lay between the germline ends. Per germline, CDR1 SGHTA and CDR2 FQGTGA. This CDR3 spans 15 amino acids. The CDR3 nucleotides read TGTGCCAGCAGCTTAAACGGGGGCTCCTACAATGAGCAGTTCTTC. Protein product: CASSLNGGSYNEQFF.

This clone was observed a few times. This sequence joins TRBV4-3 and TRBJ2-3; the D gene is possibly TRBD1 (5 bases). Trimming shortened V by 4 bases and J by 3 bases, and 11 bases separated the two germline ends. In germline, CDR1 is LGHNA, CDR2 YSLEER. CDR3 length: 14 amino acids. The CDR3 sequence is CASSRGLQTDTQYF. CDR3 DNA: TGCGCCAGCAGCCGGGGCCTCCAGACAGATACGCAGTATTTT.